This is a list of T cell receptor beta chains from one sample in a study of blood T cell repertoires in COVID-19. Sequenced by immunoSEQ multiplex PCR; TCRdb stores in-frame clones only, minus some. The table includes around 250,000 clones, 82% detected once. Sequencing input: PBMCs or T cells enriched from blood (not recorded which). The receptors here all came from a middle-aged man who had been exposed to COVID-19. Both conserved end residues are part of each CDR3. A D gene is named only where the DNA matches it firmly. Clone sizes are given selectively: once, few, many, or a class where the clone is expanded.

J gene: TRBJ2-7; V gene: TRBV14; clone size: NA; D gene: TRBD2; CDR3 DNA: TGTGCCAGCAGCCAAGAGACTAGCTCCAACGAGCAGTACTTC; CDR3 protein: CASSQETSSNEQYF
J gene: TRBJ1-4; V gene: TRBV3-1/TRBV3-2; clone size: NA; D gene: TRBD1; CDR3 DNA: TGTGCCAGCAGCGGCACCGGGACAGGCAATGAAAAACTGTTTTTT; CDR3 protein: CASSGTGTGNEKLFF
J gene: TRBJ1-2; V gene: TRBV6-5; clone size: NA; D gene: TRBD1; CDR3 DNA: TGTGCCAGCAGTCCTCCGGGACAGGTCGGTGGCTACACCTTC; CDR3 protein: CASSPPGQVGGYTF
J gene: TRBJ2-2; V gene: TRBV27; clone size: NA; D gene: NA; CDR3 DNA: TGTGCCAGCAGGAGGGCGAACATCGGGGAGCTGTTTTTT; CDR3 protein: CASRRANIGELFF
J gene: TRBJ2-7; V gene: TRBV9; clone size: NA; D gene: NA; CDR3 DNA: TGTGCCAGCAGCGTAGGAGACACCGAGTTACAAGAGCAGTACTTC; CDR3 protein: CASSVGDTELQEQYF
J gene: TRBJ1-3; V gene: TRBV19; clone size: NA; D gene: TRBD1; CDR3 DNA: TGTGCCAGTAGTGTCGACAGGGTCGCAGGAAACACCATATATTTT; CDR3 protein: CASSVDRVAGNTIYF
J gene: TRBJ1-6; V gene: TRBV14; clone size: NA; D gene: NA; CDR3 DNA: TGTGCCAGCAGCCCCGTGCGGGGCGTTAATTCACCCCTCCACTTT; CDR3 protein: CASSPVRGVNSPLHF
J gene: TRBJ1-5; V gene: TRBV5-6; clone size: NA; D gene: TRBD1; CDR3 DNA: TGTGCCAGCAGCCGGGACAGGGGGAACAATCAGCCCCAGCATTTT; CDR3 protein: CASSRDRGNNQPQHF
J gene: TRBJ1-3; V gene: TRBV30; clone size: NA; D gene: NA; CDR3 DNA: TGTGCCTGGACCTTAGGGGTCTCTGGAAACACCATATATTTT; CDR3 protein: CAWTLGVSGNTIYF
J gene: TRBJ1-1; V gene: TRBV18; clone size: NA; D gene: NA; CDR3 DNA: TGTGCCAGCTCACCTTATCAGGGCCACACTGAAGCTTTCTTT; CDR3 protein: CASSPYQGHTEAFF
J gene: TRBJ2-1; V gene: TRBV7-3; clone size: NA; D gene: TRBD2; CDR3 DNA: TGTGCCAGCAGTTCTCCGGGACTAGTCAATGAGCAGTTCTTC; CDR3 protein: CASSSPGLVNEQFF
J gene: TRBJ2-2; V gene: TRBV7-9; clone size: NA; D gene: NA; CDR3 DNA: TGTGCCAGCAGCTTGAGCGGCCACAACACCGGGGAGCTGTTTTTT; CDR3 protein: CASSLSGHNTGELFF
J gene: TRBJ2-7; V gene: TRBV4-2; clone size: once; D gene: TRBD2; CDR3 DNA: TGTGCCAGCAGCCAAGATACGGGACTAGCGGGCGAGCAGTACTTC; CDR3 protein: CASSQDTGLAGEQYF
J gene: TRBJ2-1; V gene: TRBV30; clone size: NA; D gene: TRBD2; CDR3 DNA: TGTGCCTGGAGTACAAGCGGGAGCGAGGTTGAGCAGTTCTTC; CDR3 protein: CAWSTSGSEVEQFF
J gene: TRBJ2-4; V gene: TRBV5-1; clone size: NA; D gene: NA; CDR3 DNA: TGCGCCAGCAGCTTGGAAGGATTCAGGCAGTACTTC; CDR3 protein: CASSLEGFRQYF
J gene: TRBJ1-2; V gene: TRBV6-4; clone size: NA; D gene: NA; CDR3 DNA: TGTGCCAGCAGTGACTTCTTCCAGGACTCGGTTGGGGTTTTCGGCTACACCTTC; CDR3 protein: CASSDFFQDSVGVFGYTF
J gene: TRBJ1-1; V gene: TRBV5-5; clone size: NA; D gene: NA; CDR3 DNA: TGTGCCAGCAGCTGGGGGCCAGGTGAGAACACTGAAGCTTTCTTT; CDR3 protein: CASSWGPGENTEAFF
J gene: TRBJ2-1; V gene: TRBV4-1; clone size: NA; D gene: NA; CDR3 DNA: TGCGCCAGCAGCCAAGATCTGATCGGCTCCTACAATGAGCAGTTCTTC; CDR3 protein: CASSQDLIGSYNEQFF
J gene: TRBJ1-4; V gene: TRBV2; clone size: NA; D gene: NA; CDR3 DNA: TGTGCCAGCCAGCGAACGGAGGGTGAAAAACTGTTTTTT; CDR3 protein: CASQRTEGEKLFF
J gene: TRBJ2-7; V gene: TRBV5-1; clone size: NA; D gene: NA; CDR3 DNA: TGCGCCAGCAGCTTGGGATTCTCGAGGCGGGAAGACGAGCAGTACTTC; CDR3 protein: CASSLGFSRREDEQYF
J gene: TRBJ1-1; V gene: TRBV10-3; clone size: NA; D gene: TRBD1; CDR3 DNA: TGTGCCATCTCGGGACAGATGAACACTGAAGCTTTCTTT; CDR3 protein: CAISGQMNTEAFF
J gene: TRBJ2-2; V gene: TRBV3-1/TRBV3-2; clone size: NA; D gene: NA; CDR3 DNA: TGTGCCAGCAGCCCGAGATCCACCGGGGAGCTGTTTTTT; CDR3 protein: CASSPRSTGELFF